The 2 T cell receptor beta chains below come from one sample, sequenced in a study of vaccination and CD4 T cells after COVID-19. What these receptors recognize is not known. Treatment: roughly nine-day PBMC culture with coronavirus spike peptide pools or control peptides (ViraFEST assay). Unexposed donor CD4+ T cells predated the COVID-19 pandemic, collected 2011-2018. Once obtained from cultured CD4+ T cells, the DNA was sequenced using the Oncomine TCR Beta short-read assay. TCRdb independently ran MiXCR on the PCR reads; one entry per CDR3 protein. The data show some 7,400 distinct CDR3 sequences, about 34% seen once. Material for sequencing was CD4+ T cells from blood, cultured in vitro. These receptor sequences come from a human donor in good health.

The chain joins TRBV6-5 to TRBJ2-7, with TRBD2 as a possible D gene (6 bases). The length of the CDR3 is 13 residues. V was shortened by 4 bases and J by 3 bases, with 10 bases between the two germline ends. Germline V lookup: CDR1 MNHEY, CDR2 SVGAGI. The CDR3 coding sequence is TGTGCCAGCAGTTCGACTAGTATCTACGAGCAGTACTTC. Its translation: CASSSTSIYEQYF.

This chain uses TRBV6-1 with TRBJ1-1, with a tentative D call TRBD1 (6 bases). Trimming took off 6 bases at V and 0 bases at J, with 11 bases between the two ends. The V gene's germline CDR1 is MNHNS and CDR2 SASEGT. This CDR3 contains 14 residues. This CDR3 reads CASRDTGLNTEAFF. The CDR3 nucleotides are TGTGCCAGCAGGGATACAGGGTTGAACACTGAAGCTTTCTTT.